This passage covers 5 T cell receptor beta chains from one sample sequenced in a study of beta chain features in type 1 diabetes. These receptors' antigens are unknown. The isolated RNA, all of it, was reverse transcribed, so expressed TCRB transcripts were what got sequenced. This table comes from immunoSEQ multiplex PCR, and its TCRdb copy is limited to in-frame clones, with some not included. The table includes over 150,000 clones, about a tenth detected once. Findings and limits, study-wide: TCRB CDR3s were moderately but significantly shorter in Type 1 diabetes patients in all four CD4+ subsets.

Sequencing input: central memory CD4+ T cells from blood. Receptors originate from a man aged 25 to 40 with type 1 diabetes.

This chain connects TRBV5-6 to TRBJ2-3; possibly TRBD2 for D (7 bases). The CDR3 extends over 14 amino acids. The V end was cut by 2 bases, the J end by 2 bases, with 9 bases between. Germline CDR1 and CDR2: SGHDT and YYEEEE. CDR3 loop: CASSFRGATDTQYF. The CDR3 coding sequence is TGTGCCAGCAGCTTTCGGGGGGCCACAGATACGCAGTATTTT.

This clone was seen only a few times. The chain employs TRBV28 and TRBJ1-1; D gene unclear. CDR1 is MDHEN, CDR2 SYDVKM, per germline. V lost 7 bases, J lost 3 bases, and 9 bases lay in between. The CDR3 runs to 12 residues. The CDR3 sequence is CASIYGDTEAFF. CDR3 bases: TGTGCCAGCATTTACGGAGACACTGAAGCTTTCTTT.

Only a few counts were recorded for this clone. The chain carries TRBV2 and TRBJ2-1, with TRBD2 matching 8 bases. With 6 bases clipped from V and 3 bases from J, the junction kept 7 bases outside the gene matches. CDR3 size: 15 residues. From germline, CDR1 is SNHLY and CDR2 FYNNEI. CDR3 DNA sequence: TGTGCCAGCAGGGTAGATAGCGGGAACTACAATGAGCAGTTCTTC. Translating it yields CASRVDSGNYNEQFF. The entire variable domain, with the rest obtained from reference TRBV2 and TRBJ2-1, is as follows: EPEVTQTPSHQVTQMGQEVILRCVPISNHLYFYWYRQILGQKVEFLVSFYNNEISEKSEIFDDQFSVERPDGSNFTLKIRSTKLEDSAMYFCASRVDSGNYNEQFFGPGTRLTVL.

The chain is built from TRBV7-2 and TRBJ1-5; 7 bases map to TRBD1. The germline V gene has CDR1 SGHTA and CDR2 FQGNSA. The CDR3 totals 14 residues. J lost 2 bases, V lost 5 bases, and 3 bases had no gene match. The CDR3 reads CASSPTGGNQPQHF. The CDR3, as DNA: TGTGCCAGCAGCCCAACAGGGGGCAATCAGCCCCAGCATTTT.

This chain connects TRBV7-2 to TRBJ2-5; perhaps TRBD2 as D (5 bases). The CDR3 totals 14 residues. Germline V gene lookup returns CDR1 SGHTA and CDR2 FQGNSA. The V gene lost 1 base and the J gene lost 2 bases, with 8 bases spanning the gap. The CDR3 DNA sequence: TGTGCCAGCAGCTTAGGAGCGGTGCAAGAGACCCAGTACTTC. Protein sequence: CASSLGAVQETQYF.